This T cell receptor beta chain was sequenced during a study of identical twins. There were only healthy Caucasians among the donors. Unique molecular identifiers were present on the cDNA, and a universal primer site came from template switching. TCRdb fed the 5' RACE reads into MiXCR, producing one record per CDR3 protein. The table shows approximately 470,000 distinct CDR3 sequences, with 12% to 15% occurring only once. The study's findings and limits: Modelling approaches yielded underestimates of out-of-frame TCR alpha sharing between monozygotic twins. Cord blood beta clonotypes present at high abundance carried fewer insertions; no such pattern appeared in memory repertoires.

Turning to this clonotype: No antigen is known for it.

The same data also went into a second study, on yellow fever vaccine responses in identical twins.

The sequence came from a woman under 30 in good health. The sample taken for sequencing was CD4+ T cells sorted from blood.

The CDR3 protein is CASSYKPPGQGYEQYF. The CDR3 DNA sequence: TGTGCCAGCAGTTACAAGCCGCCGGGACAGGGTTACGAGCAGTACTTC. The chain links TRBV6-2 or TRBV6-3 to TRBJ2-7, with 9 bases fitting TRBD1. The CDR3 extends over 16 amino acids. The V gene's germline CDR1 is MNHEY and CDR2 SVGEGT. Trimming removed 2 bases from V and 4 bases from J; junction bases left unmatched: 9.